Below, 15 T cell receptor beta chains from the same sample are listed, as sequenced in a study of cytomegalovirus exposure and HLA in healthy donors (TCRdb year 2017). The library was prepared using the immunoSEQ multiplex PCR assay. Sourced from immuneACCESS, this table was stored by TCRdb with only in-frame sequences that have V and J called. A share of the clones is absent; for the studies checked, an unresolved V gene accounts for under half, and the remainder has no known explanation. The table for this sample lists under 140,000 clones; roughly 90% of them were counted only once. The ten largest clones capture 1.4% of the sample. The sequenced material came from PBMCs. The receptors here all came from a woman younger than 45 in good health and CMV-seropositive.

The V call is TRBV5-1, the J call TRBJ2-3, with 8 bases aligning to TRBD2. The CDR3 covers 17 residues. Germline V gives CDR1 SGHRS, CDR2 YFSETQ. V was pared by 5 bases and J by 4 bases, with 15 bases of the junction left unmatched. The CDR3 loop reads CASRVRSAGVLSDTQYF. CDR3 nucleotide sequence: TGCGCCAGCAGGGTACGGTCAGCGGGAGTATTATCAGATACGCAGTATTTT. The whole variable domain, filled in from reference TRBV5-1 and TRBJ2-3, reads KAGVTQTPRYLIKTRGQQVTLSCSPISGHRSVSWYQQTPGQGLQFLFEYFSETQRNKGNFPGRFSGRQFSNSRSEMNVSTLELGDSALYLCASRVRSAGVLSDTQYFGPGTRLTVL.

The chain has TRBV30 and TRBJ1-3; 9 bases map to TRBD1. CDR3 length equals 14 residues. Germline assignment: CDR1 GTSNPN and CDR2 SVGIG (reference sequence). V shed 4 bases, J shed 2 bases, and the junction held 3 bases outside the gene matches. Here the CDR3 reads CAWTRDRAGNTIYF. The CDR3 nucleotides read TGTGCCTGGACCAGGGACAGGGCTGGAAACACCATATATTTT.

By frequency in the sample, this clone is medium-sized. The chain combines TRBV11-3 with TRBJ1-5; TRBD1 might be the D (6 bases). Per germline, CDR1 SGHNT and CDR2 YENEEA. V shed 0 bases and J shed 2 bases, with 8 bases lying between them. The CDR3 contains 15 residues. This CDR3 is CASSLDRQGNQPQHF. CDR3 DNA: TGTGCCAGCAGCTTAGATAGACAGGGCAATCAGCCCCAGCATTTT.

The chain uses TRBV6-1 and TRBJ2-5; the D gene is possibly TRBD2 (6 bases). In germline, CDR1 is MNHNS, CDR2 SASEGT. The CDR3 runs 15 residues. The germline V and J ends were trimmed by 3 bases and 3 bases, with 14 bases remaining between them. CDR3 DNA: TGTGCCAGCAGTGATATGGGGACTGGTAAAGAGACCCAGTACTTC. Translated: CASSDMGTGKETQYF.

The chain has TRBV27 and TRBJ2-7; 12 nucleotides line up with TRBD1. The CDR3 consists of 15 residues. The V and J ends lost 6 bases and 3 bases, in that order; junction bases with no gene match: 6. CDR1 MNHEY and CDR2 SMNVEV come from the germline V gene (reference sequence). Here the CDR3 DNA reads TGTGCCAGCAGCTCCGGGACAGGGGGCTTCTACGAGCAGTACTTC. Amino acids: CASSSGTGGFYEQYF.

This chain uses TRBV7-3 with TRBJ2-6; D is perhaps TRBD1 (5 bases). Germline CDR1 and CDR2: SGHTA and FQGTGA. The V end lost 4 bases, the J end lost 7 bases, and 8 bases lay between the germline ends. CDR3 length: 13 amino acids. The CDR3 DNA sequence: TGTGCCAGCAGCTATGGGGCTGCCAACGTCCTGACTTTC. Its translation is CASSYGAANVLTF. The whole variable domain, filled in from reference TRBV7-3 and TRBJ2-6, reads GAGVSQTPSNKVTEKGKYVELRCDPISGHTALYWYRQSLGQGPEFLIYFQGTGAADDSGLPNDRFFAVRPEGSVSTLKIQRTERGDSAVYLCASSYGAANVLTFGAGSRLTVL.

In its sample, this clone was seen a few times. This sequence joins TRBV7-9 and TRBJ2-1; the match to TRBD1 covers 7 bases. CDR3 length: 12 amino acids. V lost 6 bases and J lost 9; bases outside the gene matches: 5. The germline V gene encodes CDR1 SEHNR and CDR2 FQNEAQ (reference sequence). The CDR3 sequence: CASSLQGVEQFF. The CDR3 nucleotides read TGTGCCAGCAGTCTTCAGGGGGTTGAGCAGTTCTTC. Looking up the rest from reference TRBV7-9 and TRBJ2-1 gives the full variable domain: DTGVSQNPRHKITKRGQNVTFRCDPISEHNRLYWYRQTLGQGPEFLTYFQNEAQLEKSRLLSDRFSAERPKGSFSTLEIQRTEQGDSAMYLCASSLQGVEQFFGPGTRLTVL.

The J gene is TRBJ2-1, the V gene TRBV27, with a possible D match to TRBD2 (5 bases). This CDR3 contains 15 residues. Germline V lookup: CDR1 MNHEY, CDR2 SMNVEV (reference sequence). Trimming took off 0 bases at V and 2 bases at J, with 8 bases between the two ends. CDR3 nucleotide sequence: TGTGCCAGCAGTTTATCACGGGAACCCTACAATGAGCAGTTCTTC. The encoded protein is CASSLSREPYNEQFF.

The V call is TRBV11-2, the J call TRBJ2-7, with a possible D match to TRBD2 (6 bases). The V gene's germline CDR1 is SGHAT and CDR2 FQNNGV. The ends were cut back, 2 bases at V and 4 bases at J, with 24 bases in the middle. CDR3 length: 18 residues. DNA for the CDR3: TGTGCCAGCAGCTTACTCCCAAAGGGGAGGATTAATAATTACGAGCAGTACTTC. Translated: CASSLLPKGRINNYEQYF.

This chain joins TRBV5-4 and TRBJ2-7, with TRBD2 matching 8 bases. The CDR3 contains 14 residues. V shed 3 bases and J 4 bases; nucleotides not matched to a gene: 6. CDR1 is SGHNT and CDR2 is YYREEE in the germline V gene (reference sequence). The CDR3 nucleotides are TGTGCCAGCAGCTATACTAGCGGAGGGTACGAGCAGTACTTC. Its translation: CASSYTSGGYEQYF.

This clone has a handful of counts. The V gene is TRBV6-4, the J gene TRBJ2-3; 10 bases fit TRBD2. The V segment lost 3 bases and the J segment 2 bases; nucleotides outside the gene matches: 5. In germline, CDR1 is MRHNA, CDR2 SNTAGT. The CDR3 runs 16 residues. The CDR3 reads CASSESSGGSTDTQYF. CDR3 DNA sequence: TGTGCCAGCAGTGAAAGTAGCGGGGGGTCCACAGATACGCAGTATTTT.

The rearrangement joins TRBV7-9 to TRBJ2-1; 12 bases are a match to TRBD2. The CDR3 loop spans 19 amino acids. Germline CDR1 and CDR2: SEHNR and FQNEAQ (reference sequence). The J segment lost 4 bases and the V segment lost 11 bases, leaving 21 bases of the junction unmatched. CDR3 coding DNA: TGTGCCGTACGGAGATACCCAGGACTAGCGGGATCAAATTACAATGAGCAGTTCTTC. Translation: CAVRRYPGLAGSNYNEQFF.

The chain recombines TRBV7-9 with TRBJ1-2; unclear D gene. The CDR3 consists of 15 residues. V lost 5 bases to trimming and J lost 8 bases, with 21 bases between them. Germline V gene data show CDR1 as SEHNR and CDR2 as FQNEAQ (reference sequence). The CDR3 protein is CASSPWVMGAEGYTF. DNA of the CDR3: TGTGCCAGCAGCCCTTGGGTGATGGGAGCGGAAGGCTACACCTTC. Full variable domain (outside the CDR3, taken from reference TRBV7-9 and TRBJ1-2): DTGVSQNPRHKITKRGQNVTFRCDPISEHNRLYWYRQTLGQGPEFLTYFQNEAQLEKSRLLSDRFSAERPKGSFSTLEIQRTEQGDSAMYLCASSPWVMGAEGYTFGSGTRLTVV.

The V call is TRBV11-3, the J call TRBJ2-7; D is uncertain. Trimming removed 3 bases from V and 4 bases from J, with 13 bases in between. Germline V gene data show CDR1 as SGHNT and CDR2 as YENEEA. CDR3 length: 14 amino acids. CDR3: CASSFKTGPYEQYF. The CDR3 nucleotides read TGTGCCAGCAGCTTTAAAACTGGGCCGTACGAGCAGTACTTC.

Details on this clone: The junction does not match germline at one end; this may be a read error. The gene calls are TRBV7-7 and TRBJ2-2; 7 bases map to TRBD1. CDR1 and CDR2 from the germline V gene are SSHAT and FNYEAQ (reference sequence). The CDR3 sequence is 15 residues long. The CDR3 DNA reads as TGTGCTAGCAGCCCCGGGGACAGTCGAGCCGGGGAGCTGTTTTTT. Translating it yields CASSPGDSRAGELFF.